The present TCR beta chain was sequenced within a study of blood T cell repertoires in COVID-19. Across the whole study: Samples came from the United States, Italy and Spain, spanning acute and convalescent COVID-19. Nucleic acid was either cDNA or gDNA, and it came from T cells, B-cell-depleted T cells, or PBMCs.

In the original processing: Amplification from reference gene primers served as the basis for estimated nucleated cell counts. Clones were sequenced by immunoSEQ multiplex PCR, and TCRdb holds only the in-frame ones, with some missing. D and trimming were read from the DNA, whereas the V and J calls and clone size are those reported in that table. The sample shows 100,000 to 150,000 clones, approximately 68% of them seen only once. The sample holds a few counts of this clone. V lost 2 bases, J lost 5 bases, and 12 bases lay in between. This CDR3 region has 14 residues. CDR1 and CDR2 (germline): MNHNS, SASEGT.

Specimen: peripheral blood. V and J are TRBV6-1 and TRBJ2-5; D gene ambiguous. This clonotype originated in a woman in her 70s with acute or convalescent COVID-19. The chain's CDR3 is CASSEPGYGETQYF. The CDR3 coding sequence is TGTGCCAGCAGTGAACCCGGGTATGGGGAGACCCAGTACTTC.